This T cell receptor (beta chain) originates from a study of Graves' ophthalmopathy and Graves' hyperthyroidism. General study results and limits: For predicting ophthalmopathy progression, the model had almost 71% sensitivity and nearly 75% specificity.

The sequenced template was RNA, covering the TCR beta CDR3 region. First-round RT-PCR used HTBI primers; second-round multiplex PCR followed. TCRdb re-derived calls from the multiplex PCR reads in MiXCR, one entry per CDR3 protein. The data contain about 400,000 distinct CDR3 sequences, 18% of them seen just once; the ten biggest clones take up around 1.5%. This clonotype showed up many times. Its antigen is not identified. Sequenced: peripheral blood. This clonotype was obtained from a woman under 30 with Graves' ophthalmopathy.

CDR3: CASSLGHLLNTEAFF. The CDR3, as DNA: TGTGCCAGTAGCCTGGGACACCTCTTGAACACTGAAGCTTTCTTT. The chain recombines TRBV19 with TRBJ1-1; TRBD1 is a possible D gene (6 bases). Trimming removed 6 bases from V and 0 bases from J, with 14 bases in between. This CDR3 has 15 residues. CDR1 is LNHDA, CDR2 SQIVND, per germline (reference sequence).